The clone carrying this TCR beta chain appeared once. The antigen remains unidentified. Germline V gives CDR1 SNHLY, CDR2 FYNNEI. The V and J ends lost 7 bases and 3 bases, in that order; junction bases with no gene match: 6. The CDR3 consists of 15 residues. The sample is drawn from a study of shared clonotypes between healthy human individuals. Findings and limits, study-wide: Sampling included only blood; tissue repertoires likely differ.

The donors were adults (healthy and HIV-negative) with no recent acute infections or vaccinations. TCRdb's table, derived via immunoSEQ multiplex PCR, lists solely in-frame clones and lacks some. The repertoire holds about 480,000 clones, with about four fifths as singletons. The sequencing sample was made of PBMCs. This receptor was obtained from a woman in her thirties or forties in good health. Some clones in this sample may be carry-over from other donors' samples. The chain recombines TRBV2 with TRBJ2-3, with 11 nucleotides matching TRBD2. This CDR3 is CASTKLAGETDTQYF. DNA of the CDR3: TGTGCCAGCACCAAACTAGCGGGAGAAACAGATACGCAGTATTTT.